This T cell receptor beta chain was profiled in a study of T cells in tuberculosis (dated by TCRdb to 2016 to 2019). Turning to the overall study: To characterize T cells specific for the mycobacterial lipid antigen glucose monomycolate (GMM), the study used CD1B tetramers together with high-throughput TCR immunosequencing. A South African clinical cohort compared IGRA-negative adolescents, IGRA-positive adolescents with latent tuberculosis and adults with active tuberculosis, some 10 per group. The research as a whole found: Clinical samples were chosen by availability of cryopreserved specimens, and active tuberculosis cases were adults while controls were adolescents. Smaller NN-distances were partly driven by shorter CDR3-alpha lengths in active tuberculosis patients, and statistical significance was not reached for the TCR-beta difference. Using GEM motif frequencies, a classifier achieved roughly 72% accuracy, whereas a classifier built on the diverse GMM-specific repertoire got to nearly 90% accuracy (AUROC more than 0.85). Active tuberculosis TCR-alpha repertoires showed smaller mean NN-distances to GMM-specific TCRs than IGRA-negative controls, suggesting clonal expansion of these TCRs.

TCR libraries were generated with the immunoSEQ multiplex PCR assay, using TCR-beta and/or TCR-alpha/delta assays for each sample. Amplified TCR libraries were sequenced on the Illumina high-throughput platform. On the study's bioinformatics: Clustering and dimensionality reduction relied on pairwise TCRdist distances among GMM-specific receptors from T cells that were either sorted ex vivo or expanded in vitro. Each clinical repertoire received a mean NN-distance score, defined as the average TCRdist to the nearest 10% of tetramer-positive reference sequences. GEM TCR motif frequency was computed as the fraction of unique TCRs matching known GEM sequences by V/J usage and CDR3 length. Active tuberculosis was classified by linear discriminant analysis with leave-one-out cross-validation, implemented in scikit-learn. TCRdb took over this immuneACCESS table, retaining in-frame rearrangements with V and J assigned. Such tables are incomplete; in checked studies, under half of the missing clones stem from an unresolved V gene, and the remainder is unexplained. The V and J calls and clone size come from that table; D and trimming were worked out from the DNA. This sample gives 30,000 to 35,000 clones in total; approximately 91% of them show up just once. In total, the top ten clones hold roughly 2.4% of the sample.

As regards this clone: It has no known antigen specificity. Base quality data are lacking; no much larger clone is found one base away.

At study entry, adolescents were screened for latent tuberculosis infection using a tuberculin skin test and the QuantiFERON-TB GOLD In-Tube IGRA. Immunosequencing was performed on unsorted cryopreserved PBMC, with about 100,000 T cells per clinical donor covered on average. Eleven high schools in the Worcester region of the Western Cape, South Africa, served as enrollment sites for adolescents aged 12 to 18 years. Around 10 adolescents infected with M. tuberculosis and approximately ten uninfected adolescents were chosen and matched for age and sex. For the adolescents, PBMC were isolated by density centrifugation from freshly drawn heparinized blood and then cryopreserved. Sequences MNHNS (CDR1) and SASEGT (CDR2) are obtained from the germline V gene. V is pared back by 2 bases and J by 8 bases, with 12 bases lying between the germline termini. The CDR3 goes from the cysteine to the phenylalanine over 14 residues. The read is trimmed to its CDR3 DNA, 42 bases read in frame from base 1.

The sample taken for sequencing was PBMCs. The clonotype comes from a donor aged 10 to 29 with latent tuberculosis or without tuberculosis infection. The chain employs TRBV6-1 and TRBJ1-4; too little of a D gene remains to name it. The nucleotide sequence is given as TGTGCCAGCAGTGAAAAGCACGGCAGGGAAAAACTGTTTTTT. It encodes CASSEKHGREKLFF.